The clone carrying this TCR beta chain was seen a few times. A much larger clone lies one base from this, so it may be a read error. Germline V CDR1 and CDR2: ENHRY, SYGVKD. The length of the CDR3 is 12 residues. The V and J ends lost 5 bases and 6 bases respectively, with 11 bases between them. A second PCR, run for roughly 7 to 11 cycles, used a sample-barcoded 5' primer plus a J-beta primer mix. TCRdb ran MiXCR on the 5' RACE reads and lists one entry per CDR3 protein. The data hold about 1,500,000 distinct CDR3 sequences, with roughly 28% observed a single time. The data belong to a study of blood T cells in healthy people across ages.

The sequence was collected from a woman younger than 45 in good health. This rearrangement joins TRBV10-3 to TRBJ2-7; possible D gene TRBD2, 6 bases. The specimen sequenced was blood. CDR3 DNA sequence: TGTGCCATCAGTCGACTAGGAAGCGAGCAGTACTTC. Its translation: CAISRLGSEQYF.